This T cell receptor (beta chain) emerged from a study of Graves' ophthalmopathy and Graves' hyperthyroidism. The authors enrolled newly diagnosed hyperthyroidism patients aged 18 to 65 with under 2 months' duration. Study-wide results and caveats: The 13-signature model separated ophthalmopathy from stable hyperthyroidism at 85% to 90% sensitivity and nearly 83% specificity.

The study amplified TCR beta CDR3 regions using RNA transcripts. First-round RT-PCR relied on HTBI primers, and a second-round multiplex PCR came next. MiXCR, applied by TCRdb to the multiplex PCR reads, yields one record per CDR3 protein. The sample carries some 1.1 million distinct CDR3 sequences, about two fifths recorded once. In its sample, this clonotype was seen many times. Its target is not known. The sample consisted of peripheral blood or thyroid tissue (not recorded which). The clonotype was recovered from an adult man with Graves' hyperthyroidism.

The CDR3 sequence: CASSVRSEAGARETQYF. DNA of the CDR3: TGTGCCAGCAGCGTCCGAAGTGAGGCGGGGGCCAGGGAGACCCAGTACTTC. The rearrangement joins TRBV9 to TRBJ2-5; a possible D gene is TRBD2 (7 bases). The V end was cut by 2 bases, the J end by 5 bases, with 22 bases between. The CDR3 totals 17 residues. CDR1 SGDLS and CDR2 YYNGEE come from the germline V gene.